The 24 T cell receptor beta chains presented below share a single source sample, sequenced in a study of T cells after yellow fever vaccination. TCRdb redid the calling of the 5' RACE reads with MiXCR, one entry per CDR3 protein. Seen here are some 560,000 distinct CDR3 sequences, 17% observed once, and the top ten hold 17%. The sample in question was PBMCs, obtained about 5 days after the first yellow fever vaccination. These receptor sequences come from a man aged 18 to 30 who received the YFV17D yellow fever vaccine.

This clonotype was found a few times. The rearrangement joins TRBV10-3 to TRBJ2-5, with 10 bases matching TRBD1. V lost 6 bases and J lost 4; bases outside the gene matches: 2. Germline V gene data show CDR1 as ENHRY and CDR2 as SYGVKD. This CDR3 comprises 13 residues. CDR3 sequence: CAIRGQGRETQYF. CDR3 in DNA: TGTGCCATCAGGGGACAGGGGAGAGAGACCCAGTACTTC.

This clonotype was observed a few times. The J gene is TRBJ2-2, the V gene TRBV6-2 or TRBV6-3, with D unclear. CDR1 MNHEY and CDR2 SVGEGT come from the germline V gene. The CDR3 length is 14 residues. Trimming pared 7 bases from V and 3 bases from J, leaving 12 bases between. Here the CDR3 reads CASIARVDTGELFF. The CDR3 DNA follows: TGTGCCAGCATTGCTAGGGTTGACACCGGGGAGCTGTTTTTT.

CDR3 sequence: CASSLEWGLRGNEQFF. The CDR3 DNA is TGTGCCAGCAGCTTAGAGTGGGGCCTGCGGGGGAATGAGCAGTTCTTC. The rearrangement uses TRBV7-9 and TRBJ2-1; TRBD2 matches at 7 bases. Germline V gives CDR1 SEHNR, CDR2 FQNEAQ (reference sequence). With 1 base clipped from V and 7 bases from J, the junction kept 10 bases outside the gene matches. This CDR3 region has 16 residues.

There are many counts of this clonotype. The V call is TRBV12-3 or TRBV12-4, the J call TRBJ2-7, with D possibly being TRBD1 (5 bases). CDR3 length: 16 residues. V gave up 6 bases and J gave up 3 bases, with 21 bases separating them. CDR3 residues: CASSLTTGHGLYEQYF. CDR3 in DNA: TGTGCCAGCAGCCTCACCACAGGACACGGGCTCTACGAGCAGTACTTC.

As concerns this clonotype: The junction and the germline gene differ at one end; a read error may be behind it. J is TRBJ2-1 and V is TRBV2; D unclear. Per germline, CDR1 SNHLY and CDR2 FYNNEI. The CDR3 sequence is 12 residues long. Written as DNA, the CDR3 is TGTGCCGGCAGGCTTTGGGAAGATGAGCAGTTCTTC. Protein product: CAGRLWEDEQFF.

The chain employs TRBV4-1 and TRBJ2-1; the D is unclear. This CDR3 contains 14 residues. Germline values: CDR1 MGHRA, CDR2 YSYEKL. V dropped 1 base and J dropped 8 bases, with 12 bases sitting between them. The CDR3 sequence is CASSQAGPLDEQFF. CDR3 in DNA: TGCGCCAGCAGCCAAGCAGGACCTTTGGATGAGCAGTTCTTC.

The rearrangement uses TRBV6-1 and TRBJ1-6; 11 bases match TRBD1. Germline V gene lookup returns CDR1 MNHNS and CDR2 SASEGT. With V trimmed by 5 bases and J by 8 bases, 2 bases remained unmatched. CDR3 size: 14 residues. The CDR3 loop is CASSRDRGYSPLHF. For the CDR3, the DNA is TGTGCCAGCAGTCGGGACAGGGGGTATTCACCCCTCCACTTT.

The rearrangement uses TRBV12-3 or TRBV12-4 and TRBJ1-2; 10 bases align to TRBD1. The CDR3 has 19 residues. Trimming at V came to 5 bases and at J to 2 bases, leaving 17 bases not matched to a gene. CDR3 in DNA: TGTGCCAGCAGTCCATACCCAGGGGGACAGGGGACCCCAAACTATGGCTACACCTTC. Translation gives CASSPYPGGQGTPNYGYTF.

This chain links TRBV4-2 with TRBJ2-3, with TRBD2 identical over 7 bases. Germline CDR1 reads LGHNA; CDR2 reads YNFKEQ. This CDR3 has 15 amino acids. Losses at the gene ends were 8 bases for V and 6 bases for J; bases not matched to a gene: 14. CDR3 sequence: CASRAKAGPQDTQYF. CDR3 sequence (DNA): TGTGCCAGCCGCGCAAAAGCGGGGCCGCAGGATACGCAGTATTTT.

This clonotype was detected a few times. The chain combines TRBV29-1 with TRBJ1-1; no clear D. Germline V lookup: CDR1 SQVTM, CDR2 ANQGSEA. The V and J ends lost 5 bases and 1 base respectively, with 2 bases between them. This CDR3 spans 10 amino acids. CDR3 protein: CSVSNTEAFF. CDR3 nucleotide sequence: TGCAGCGTTTCGAACACTGAAGCTTTCTTT.

This sequence joins TRBV7-2 and TRBJ2-5; maybe TRBD1 (6 bases). The CDR3 loop spans 13 amino acids. Germline V CDR1 and CDR2: SGHTA, FQGNSA. V was clipped by 5 bases and J by 12 bases, with 19 bases between them. The CDR3 loop reads CASSRNRESPKYF. DNA of the CDR3: TGTGCCAGCAGCCGCAACAGGGAAAGCCCAAAGTACTTC.

The chain uses TRBV10-3 and TRBJ2-1; TRBD2 matches at 9 bases. With 8 bases clipped from V and 11 bases from J, the junction kept 16 bases outside the gene matches. CDR3 length: 15 residues. Looked up from germline, CDR1 is ENHRY and CDR2 is SYGVKD. The chain's CDR3 is CAIRQTSGSGDQQFF. The CDR3 nucleotides read TGTGCCATCCGGCAGACTAGCGGTTCTGGTGATCAGCAGTTCTTC.

This clonotype has a count of ten or more. The chain recombines TRBV4-1 with TRBJ1-1; D gene uncertain. V lost 0 bases, J lost 5 bases, and 7 bases lay in between. CDR1 is MGHRA, CDR2 YSYEKL, per germline. This CDR3 comprises 13 residues. The CDR3 sequence: CASSQDRDTEAFF. The CDR3 coding sequence is TGCGCCAGCAGCCAAGATCGAGATACTGAAGCTTTCTTT.

This clonotype showed up just a few times. This chain joins TRBV20-1 and TRBJ2-1, with D perhaps matching TRBD2 (7 bases). Trimming took 0 bases from V and 8 from J, leaving 17 bases between them. The CDR3 length is 15 residues. Looked up from germline, CDR1 is DFQATT and CDR2 is SNEGSKA (reference sequence). CDR3 DNA sequence: TGCAGTGCTAGAGACCGAGGGGGGGCCGGTTATGAGCAGTTCTTC. Translation: CSARDRGGAGYEQFF.

This clonotype was observed a handful of times. The V gene is TRBV6-1, the J gene TRBJ2-7; TRBD1 is a possible D gene (5 bases). Germline-derived CDR1 and CDR2 are MNHNS and SASEGT. The germline V and J ends were trimmed by 1 base and 6 bases, with 16 bases remaining between them. The CDR3 has 15 amino acids. The CDR3 reads CASSEGGRHTVEQYV. The CDR3 DNA reads as TGTGCCAGCAGTGAAGGGGGCAGGCACACGGTCGAGCAGTACGTC.

This clonotype was seen only a few times. The rearrangement links TRBV5-1 to TRBJ1-2; D remains unclear. V was shortened by 7 bases and J by 2 bases, with 9 bases between the two germline ends. Per germline, CDR1 SGHRS and CDR2 YFSETQ. The CDR3 runs 12 residues. CDR3: CASREENYGYTF. The CDR3 nucleotides read TGCGCCAGCCGAGAGGAAAACTATGGCTACACCTTC.

The rearrangement links TRBV19 to TRBJ2-1, with D uncertain. This CDR3 contains 12 residues. CDR1 LNHDA and CDR2 SQIVND come from the germline V gene (reference sequence). The V and J ends lost 8 bases and 6 bases respectively, with 11 bases between them. The CDR3 sequence is CASHSAPNEQFF. The CDR3, as DNA: TGTGCCAGTCACAGCGCCCCCAATGAGCAGTTCTTC. Full variable domain (missing parts from reference TRBV19 and TRBJ2-1): DGGITQSPKYLFRKEGQNVTLSCEQNLNHDAMYWYRQDPGQGLRLIYYSQIVNDFQKGDIAEGYSVSREKKESFPLTVTSAQKNPTAFYLCASHSAPNEQFFGPGTRLTVL.

This clonotype was detected once. This chain joins TRBV5-1 and TRBJ2-4; 7 bases fit TRBD1. This CDR3 region has 14 residues. V gave up 7 bases and J gave up 10 bases; unmatched junction bases: 14. Germline lookup yields CDR1 SGHRS and CDR2 YFSETQ. The CDR3 here is CASRRTGFDGIQYF. In DNA, the CDR3 is TGCGCCAGCCGACGGACAGGCTTTGATGGGATTCAGTACTTC.

The rearrangement links TRBV18 to TRBJ2-3, with 10 bases fitting TRBD2. After removal of 3 bases from V and 1 base from J, the junction contained 16 bases not matched to a gene. Germline V gene data show CDR1 as KGHSH and CDR2 as LQKENI. The CDR3 has 20 amino acids. The CDR3: CASSPRNPETGTSGTDTQYF. CDR3 DNA sequence: TGTGCCAGCTCACCCCGGAATCCGGAAACCGGGACTAGCGGCACAGATACGCAGTATTTT.

In this sample, this clonotype turned up many times. The genes are TRBV7-2 and TRBJ2-7; D is unresolved. V lost 2 bases, J lost 2 bases, and 7 bases lay in between. Germline V gene data show CDR1 as SGHTA and CDR2 as FQGNSA. The CDR3 contains 13 residues. This CDR3 reads CASSLRGTYEQYF. DNA for the CDR3: TGTGCCAGCAGCTTAAGAGGAACCTACGAGCAGTACTTC.

This clonotype was counted ten times or more. The chain employs TRBV12-3 or TRBV12-4 and TRBJ2-3; D ambiguous. V was trimmed by 6 bases and J by 2 bases, leaving 3 bases between them. The CDR3 totals 11 residues. CDR3 sequence reads: CASRDTDTQYF. The CDR3 nucleotides are TGTGCCAGCAGAGACACAGATACGCAGTATTTT.

V usage is TRBV4-1 and J usage is TRBJ2-5; D assignment may be TRBD1 or TRBD2 (5 bases each). CDR3 length: 14 residues. Germline CDR1 and CDR2: MGHRA and YSYEKL. The V and J ends lost 0 bases and 7 bases respectively, with 12 bases between them. The CDR3 reads CASSQEGRKGTQYF. CDR3 nucleotides: TGCGCCAGCAGCCAAGAGGGACGGAAAGGGACCCAGTACTTC.

This clonotype was counted at least ten times. V is TRBV5-1 and J is TRBJ2-5, with a possible D match to TRBD2 (6 bases). This CDR3 contains 14 residues. Per germline, CDR1 SGHRS and CDR2 YFSETQ. The V and J ends lost 4 bases and 5 bases respectively, with 15 bases between them. CDR3 nucleotide sequence: TGCGCCAGCAGCCCCGCTGAGGGGAGGGAGACCCAGTACTTC. This codes for CASSPAEGRETQYF.

This clonotype was seen at least ten times. This chain joins TRBV5-6 and TRBJ2-1; D is perhaps TRBD1 or TRBD2 (6 bases each). Trimming pared 2 bases from V and 0 bases from J, leaving 9 bases between. CDR1 is SGHDT, CDR2 YYEEEE, per germline. CDR3 size: 15 residues. The CDR3 DNA reads TGTGCCAGCAGCTTTGGGGGGCCCTCCTACAATGAGCAGTTCTTC. Its protein is CASSFGGPSYNEQFF.